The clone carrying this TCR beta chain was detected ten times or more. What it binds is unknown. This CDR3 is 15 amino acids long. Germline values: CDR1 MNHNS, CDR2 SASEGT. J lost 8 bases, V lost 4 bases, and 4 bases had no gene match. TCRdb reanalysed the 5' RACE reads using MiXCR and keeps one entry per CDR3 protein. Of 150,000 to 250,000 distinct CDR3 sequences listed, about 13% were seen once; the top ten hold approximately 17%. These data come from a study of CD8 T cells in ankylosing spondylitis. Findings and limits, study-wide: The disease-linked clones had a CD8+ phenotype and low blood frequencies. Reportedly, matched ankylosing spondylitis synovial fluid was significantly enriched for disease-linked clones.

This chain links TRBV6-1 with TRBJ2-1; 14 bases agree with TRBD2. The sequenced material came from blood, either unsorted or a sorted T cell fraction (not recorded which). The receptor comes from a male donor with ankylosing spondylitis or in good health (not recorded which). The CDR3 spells CASSGLAGGQDEQFF. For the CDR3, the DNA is TGTGCCAGCAGTGGACTAGCGGGGGGGCAGGATGAGCAGTTCTTC.